What follows is one TCR beta chain and its context. This specimen comes from a study of cytotoxic CD8 clonotypes in ibrutinib-treated CLL. This CDR3 is 11 amino acids long. Per the germline V gene, CDR1 is DFQATT and CDR2 is SNEGSKA (reference sequence). The V gene end was trimmed by 7 bases and the J gene end by 1 base; junction bases not matched to a gene: 1. The assay was immunoSEQ multiplex PCR, and TCRdb's table has in-frame clones only and misses some. Seen here are 150,000 or so clones, approximately 80% observed once, and the top ten hold about 2.1%. This receptor was obtained from a human donor with chronic lymphocytic leukemia. This sample comprised PBMCs, obtained after 12 months of ibrutinib treatment. The V gene is TRBV20-1, the J gene TRBJ2-7; 7 bases align to TRBD1. The CDR3 DNA reads as TGCAGTGGGACAGGTTCCTACGAGCAGTACTTC. Its protein product is CSGTGSYEQYF.